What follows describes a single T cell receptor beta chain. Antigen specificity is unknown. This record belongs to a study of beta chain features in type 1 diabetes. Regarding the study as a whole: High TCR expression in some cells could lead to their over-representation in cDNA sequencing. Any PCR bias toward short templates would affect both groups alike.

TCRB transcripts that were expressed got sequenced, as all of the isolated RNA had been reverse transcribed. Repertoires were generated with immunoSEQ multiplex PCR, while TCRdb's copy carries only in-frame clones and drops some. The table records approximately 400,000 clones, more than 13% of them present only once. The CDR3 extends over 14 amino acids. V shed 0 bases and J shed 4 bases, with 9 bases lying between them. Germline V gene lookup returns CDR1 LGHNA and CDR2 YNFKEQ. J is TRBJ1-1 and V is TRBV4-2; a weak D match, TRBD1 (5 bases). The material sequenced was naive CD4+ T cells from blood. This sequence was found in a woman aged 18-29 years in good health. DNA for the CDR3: TGTGCCAGCAGCCAAGAGGCAGGGATCACTGAAGCTTTCTTT. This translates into CASSQEAGITEAFF.